Detailed here is one T cell receptor (beta chain). Which antigen it targets is not known. No per-base quality is available; no much larger clone lies one base away. The immunoSEQ assay, a bias-controlled multiplex PCR with V- and J-specific primers, was used to amplify TCR beta CDR3 regions from genomic DNA. In a second PCR step, the CDR3 amplicons were tagged with a proprietary barcode plus Illumina adapter sequences. CDR3 libraries were sequenced on an Illumina MiSeq instrument. The study's own analysis went as follows. Export and quality control were performed with immunoSEQ Analyzer 3.0, and downstream analyses were performed with R Bioconductor and Immunarch. Repertoire metrics were calculated using only productive rearrangements within the normalized downsampled data set. In the normalized cohort, a clonotype counted as pathologically expanded if the clonotype was larger than 5 templates. Repertoire diversity was measured with the Inverse Simpson Index. The non-normalized data set was used for CMV-specificity analyses so that all clonotypes could be captured. Sourced from immuneACCESS, this table was stored by TCRdb with only in-frame sequences that have V and J called. A share of the clones is absent; for the studies checked, an unresolved V gene accounts for under half, and the remainder has no known explanation. For V, J and clone size, that table is used; D and trimming come from the DNA. This sample holds approximately 80,000 clones; 90% to 97% were observed only once. Clones ranked in the top ten supply roughly 1.8% of the sample.

What the time point label conveys for this sample: recipient sample about 28 days before transplant, after cytoreduction. Blood from recipients was drawn roughly 28 days before transplant, then again at days 30, 100 and 180 after transplant. Using Nuclei Lysis Solution, genomic DNA was extracted from unfractionated peripheral blood mononuclear cells that were either fresh or cryopreserved. The record originates from a study of T cell clonotyping in hematopoietic cell transplantation (dated by TCRdb to the early 2020s). With regard to the full study: Pretransplant samples from recipients were collected after cytoreduction. A total of under 150 blood samples were collected in the study from around 40 consecutive transplant recipients and their related donors. Recruitment of patients was conducted between 2015 and January 2017, and follow-up was continued until late 2020 or death.

The CDR3 starts with the cysteine, ends with the phenylalanine, and has 15 residues. Left in the record is the CDR3 DNA by itself, 45 bases read in frame from the first base. Via the germline V gene (reference sequence), CDR1 is MNHNY and CDR2 SVGAGI. V gives up 4 bases and J gives up 7 bases, and the segment between their germline ends measures 17 bases. The research as a whole found: Donor and pretransplant recipient Inverse Simpson Index values predicted broader posttransplant TCR repertoire diversity. Overlap with donor repertoires was found for only a small fraction of recipient repertoires, with over 97% found to appear de novo at the given depth. The sample size was limited, and CD4 and CD8 repertoire contributions could not be separated because cells were not sorted. After transplant, TCR diversity in recipients dropped, and pathologically expanded clonotypes increased progressively from day 30 to day 180.

The material was peripheral blood mononuclear cells, obtained before stem cell transplant. This receptor was identified in a woman aged 50 to 60 with acute myeloid leukemia. Some clones in this sample may be carry-over from other donors' samples. The rearranged segments are TRBV6-6 and TRBJ2-1; TRBD2 is perhaps the D gene, given 5 matching bases. The DNA reads TGTGCCAGCAGTTTAGGACTCCTGGGCCTTAATGAGCAGTTCTTC. This is translated as CASSLGLLGLNEQFF.